This is a list of T cell receptor beta chains from one sample in a study of T cells in Graves' hyperthyroidism and ophthalmopathy. Via MiXCR, TCRdb re-called the multiplex PCR reads, giving one row per CDR3 protein. The sample lists about 520,000 distinct CDR3 sequences; roughly 25% were seen once. Sequenced sample: blood. These receptors all stem from a woman aged 30 to 39 with Graves' ophthalmopathy. CDR3s include the opening cysteine and the closing phenylalanine or tryptophan. D genes are given only for firm matches. The size of a clone is reported for some rows only, either as once, few or many, or as a class for expanded clones.

NA	TRBD1	TRBV7-2	TRBJ1-1	CASSTGARGEAFF	TGTGCCAGCAGTACAGGGGCCCGCGGTGAAGCTTTCTTT
many	NA	TRBV11-2	TRBJ1-1	CASSLDWTDMNTEAFF	TGTGCCAGCAGCTTAGACTGGACAGACATGAACACTGAAGCTTTCTTT
many	TRBD2	TRBV3-1	TRBJ2-5	CASSQGEGRQETQYF	TGTGCCAGCAGCCAAGGGGAGGGAAGACAAGAGACCCAGTACTTC
once	NA	TRBV11-2	TRBJ1-2	CASSQAVRRSNYGYTF	TGTGCCAGCAGCCAAGCCGTCCGACGGAGTAACTATGGCTACACCTTC
many	NA	TRBV7-9	TRBJ2-5	CASSTQSRGALETQYF	TGTGCCAGCAGCACCCAATCCCGGGGGGCCCTCGAGACCCAGTACTTC
few	TRBD1	TRBV15	TRBJ1-1	CATSPGDRGRSTEAFF	TGTGCCACCAGCCCCGGGGACAGGGGGCGAAGTACTGAAGCTTTCTTT
many	TRBD1	TRBV5-1	TRBJ2-7	CASSDGDRVYEQYF	TGCGCCAGCAGCGACGGGGACAGGGTCTACGAGCAGTACTTC
NA	NA	TRBV20-1	TRBJ1-2	CSARDRPFGYTF	TGCAGTGCTAGAGATCGACCCTTCGGCTACACCTTC
NA	NA	TRBV6-5	TRBJ2-7	CASSYSNVGGGSYEQYF	TGTGCCAGCAGTTACTCGAATGTGGGAGGGGGCTCCTACGAGCAGTACTTC
NA	NA	TRBV27	TRBJ2-2	CASSLGAVTGKLSF	TGTGCCAGCAGTTTAGGTGCAGTCACCGGGAAGCTGTCTTTT
many	NA	TRBV12-3/TRBV12-4	TRBJ2-2	CASSFATGNTGELFF	TGTGCCAGCAGTTTTGCGACAGGGAACACCGGGGAGCTGTTTTTT
NA	TRBD2	TRBV5-1	TRBJ2-2	CASSLDGTSGVVGTGELFF	TGCGCCAGCAGCTTGGACGGGACTAGCGGGGTTGTGGGCACCGGGGAGCTGTTTTTT
many	NA	TRBV7-3	TRBJ2-2	CASSLSIEAGELFF	TGTGCCAGCAGCTTAAGCATCGAGGCGGGGGAGCTGTTTTTT
many	NA	TRBV7-9	TRBJ1-2	CASSLVSGVNYGYTF	TGTGCCAGCAGCTTAGTCTCGGGGGTCAACTATGGCTACACCTTC
NA	NA	TRBV6-5	TRBJ2-5	CASSRRMETQYF	TGTGCCAGCAGCCGGCGCATGGAGACCCAGTACTTC
many	NA	TRBV28	TRBJ1-2	CASSLDTQGGYGYTF	TGTGCCAGCAGTTTAGACACCCAGGGAGGCTATGGCTACACCTTC
many	TRBD1	TRBV20-1	TRBJ2-4	CSARVPRGRFGVIQYF	TGCAGTGCTAGAGTCCCCAGGGGGCGCTTTGGGGTCATTCAGTACTTC
many	NA	TRBV10-3	TRBJ2-7	CAIRKGLFVYEQYF	TGTGCCATCAGGAAAGGACTCTTTGTCTACGAGCAGTACTTC
NA	NA	TRBV28	TRBJ1-6	CASSQGLGSPLHF	TGTGCCAGCAGTCAAGGGTTGGGTTCACCCCTCCACTTT
many	NA	TRBV2	TRBJ1-3	CASGRSGNTIYF	TGTGCCAGTGGACGGTCTGGAAACACCATATATTTT
NA	TRBD1	TRBV28	TRBJ1-5	CASEGADQPQHF	TGTGCCAGCGAGGGGGCAGATCAGCCCCAGCATTTT
many	NA	TRBV3-1	TRBJ2-7	CASSQGMAREQYF	TGTGCCAGCAGCCAAGGGATGGCGAGGGAGCAGTACTTC
few	TRBD2	TRBV13	TRBJ2-3	CASSLESWVAGSTDTQYF	TGTGCCAGCAGCTTAGAGTCTTGGGTAGCGGGGAGCACAGATACGCAGTATTTT
many	NA	TRBV6-5	TRBJ1-5	CASSYGPSSNQPQHF	TGTGCCAGCAGTTACGGGCCGAGTAGCAATCAGCCCCAGCATTTT
few	NA	TRBV12-3/TRBV12-4	TRBJ2-2	CASGAPGGELFF	TGTGCCAGCGGTGCACCGGGCGGGGAGCTGTTTTTT
few	NA	TRBV2	TRBJ1-2	CASNRAGGSGYTF	TGTGCCAGCAACCGGGCAGGCGGATCTGGCTACACCTTC
many	NA	TRBV20-1	TRBJ1-5	CSARDSGGDQPQHF	TGCAGTGCTAGGGACAGCGGAGGGGATCAGCCCCAGCATTTT
few	NA	TRBV24-1	TRBJ1-5	CATSDLSGGNQPQHF	TGTGCCACCAGTGATTTGTCAGGGGGCAATCAGCCCCAGCATTTT
many	NA	TRBV12-3/TRBV12-4	TRBJ2-4	CASSLWAPGLAKNIQYF	TGTGCCAGCAGTTTATGGGCTCCAGGACTAGCCAAAAACATTCAGTACTTC
few	NA	TRBV4-3	TRBJ1-2	CASSHWDGGGYTF	TGCGCCAGCAGCCACTGGGACGGCGGCGGCTACACCTTC